This TCR beta chain was found in a study of shared clonotypes between healthy human individuals. Study in general: Per donor, three plates held CD4 naive cells, three held CD4 memory, two held CD8 naive and one held CD8 memory.

About this clone itself: Its target is unknown.

Each PCR replicate from the sorted subsets contained 150 to 250 ng DNA, which is about 31,000 T cell genomes. Clones were read by immunoSEQ multiplex PCR, and TCRdb kept only the in-frame ones, dropping some. The sample has approximately 2.1 million clones, 90% to 95% seen once; the top ten hold around 0.4%. The V gene's germline CDR1 is SGHAT and CDR2 FQNNGV. The CDR3 totals 19 residues. The trim removed 1 base at V and 3 bases at J, leaving 14 bases unmatched. Study-wide results and caveats: Sorted-subset sequencing, rarefaction showed, was incomplete despite large depth. The study sampled only blood, and tissue repertoires likely differ.

The TCR sequence derives from a man aged 18 to 35 in good health. Some clones in this sample may be carry-over from other donors' samples. This chain joins TRBV11-2 and TRBJ2-1; 8 bases match TRBD2. Specimen: naive CD4+ T cells from PBMCs. Subset described: CD45RA+ positively selected. CDR3 nucleotides: TGTGCCAGCAGCTTAGGCCCAGCGGGAGCCCTATACCTCTACAATGAGCAGTTCTTC. It translates to CASSLGPAGALYLYNEQFF.